This T cell receptor (beta chain) stems from a study of blood T cells in healthy people across ages. Study-wide points: Whereas aged donors had fewer naive CD4+ cells, long-lived donors had more of them and higher diversity.

The length of the CDR3 is 17 residues. Per germline, CDR1 SGDLS and CDR2 YYNGEE. V was shortened by 2 bases and J by 0 bases, with 12 bases between the two germline ends. With respect to this clonotype: Its antigen is unknown.

The second PCR ran about 6 to 11 cycles with a sample-barcoded 5' primer and J-beta primers. TCRdb ran MiXCR on the 5' RACE reads and lists one entry per CDR3 protein. This table holds 450,000 to 700,000 distinct CDR3 sequences, 25% to 30% found once. Sequencing was carried out using blood. This TCR was recovered from a woman in her 70s in good health. V gene TRBV9 combines with J gene TRBJ2-6, with a possible D match to TRBD1 (6 bases). The CDR3 DNA reads as TGTGCCAGCAGCGTGGGGACAAGCTTCTCTGGGGCCAACGTCCTGACTTTC. Translated, it gives CASSVGTSFSGANVLTF. The full variable domain, its missing parts supplied by reference TRBV9 and TRBJ2-6, is DSGVTQTPKHLITATGQRVTLRCSPRSGDLSVYWYQQSLDQGLQFLIQYYNGEERAKGNILERFSAQQFPDLHSELNLSSLELGDSALYFCASSVGTSFSGANVLTFGAGSRLTVL.